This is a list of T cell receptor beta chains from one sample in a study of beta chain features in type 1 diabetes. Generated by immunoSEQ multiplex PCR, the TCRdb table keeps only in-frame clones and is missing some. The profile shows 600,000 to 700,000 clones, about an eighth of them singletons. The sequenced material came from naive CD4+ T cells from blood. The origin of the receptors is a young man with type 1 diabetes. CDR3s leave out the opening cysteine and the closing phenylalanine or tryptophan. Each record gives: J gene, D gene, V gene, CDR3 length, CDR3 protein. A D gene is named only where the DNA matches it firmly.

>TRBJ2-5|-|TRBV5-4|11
ASSTPGQETQY
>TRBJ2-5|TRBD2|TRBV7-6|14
ASSSLLAGAGKTQY
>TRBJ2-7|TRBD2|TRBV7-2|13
ASSSGLARRDEQY
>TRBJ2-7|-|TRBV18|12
ASSPLRPHYEQY
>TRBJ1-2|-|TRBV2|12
ASSGTSWQYGYT
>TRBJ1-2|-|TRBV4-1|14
ASSQPRDTSERGYT
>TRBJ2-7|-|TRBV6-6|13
ASSSPGQGGNEQY
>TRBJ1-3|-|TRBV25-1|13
ASSDDRNSGNTIY
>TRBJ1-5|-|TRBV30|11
AWSLAEDQPQH
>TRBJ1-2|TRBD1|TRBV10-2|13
ASGGQGSAPYGYT
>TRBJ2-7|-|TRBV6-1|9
ASYGLNEQY
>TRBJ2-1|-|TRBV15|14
ATSRDRARRYNEQF
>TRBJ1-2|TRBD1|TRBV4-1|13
ASSQDLGTGHGYT
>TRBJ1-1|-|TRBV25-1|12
ASSDHGANTEAF
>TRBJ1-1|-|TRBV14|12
ASSQQRGNTEAF
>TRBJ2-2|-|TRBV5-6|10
ASSQVTGELF
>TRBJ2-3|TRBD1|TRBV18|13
ASSLDRGSTDTQY
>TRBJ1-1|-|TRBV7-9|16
ASSLRWAHVEPNTEAF
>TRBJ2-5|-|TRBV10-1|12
ASSLTSGRETQY
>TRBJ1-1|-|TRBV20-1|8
SARNTEAF
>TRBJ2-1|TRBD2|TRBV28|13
ASSLGGSLYNEQF
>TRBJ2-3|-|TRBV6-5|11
ASSYSDRGTQY
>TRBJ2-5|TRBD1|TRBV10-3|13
AIREAGTGSETQY
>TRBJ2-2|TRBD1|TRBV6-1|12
ASEPRDRGRGLF
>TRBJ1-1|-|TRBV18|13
ASSPPPGVNTEAF
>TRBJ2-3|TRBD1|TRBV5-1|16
ASSPFRDSEISTDTQY
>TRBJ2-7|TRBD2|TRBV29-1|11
SVGRTSDAEQY
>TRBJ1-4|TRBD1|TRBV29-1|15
SVEDTLGDSLNEKLF
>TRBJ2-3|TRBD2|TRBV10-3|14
AISESSGASTDTQY
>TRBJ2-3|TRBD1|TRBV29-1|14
SVVSGRGRSTDTQY
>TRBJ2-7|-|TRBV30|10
AGTKGNYEQY
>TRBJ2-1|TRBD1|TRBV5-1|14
ASSAPTDRGNNEQF
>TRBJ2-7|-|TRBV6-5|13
ASSYSPESFYEQY
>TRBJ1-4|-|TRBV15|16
ATSRDRNWGATNEKLF
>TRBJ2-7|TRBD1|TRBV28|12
ASSPGTEPYEQY
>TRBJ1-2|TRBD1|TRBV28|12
ASRTTGSDYGYT
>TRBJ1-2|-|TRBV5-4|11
ASSTETDYGYT
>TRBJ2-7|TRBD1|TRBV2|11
ASRRQGEDEQY
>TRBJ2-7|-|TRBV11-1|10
ASSLRGYEQY
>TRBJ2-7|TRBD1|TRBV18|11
ASSYTGADEQY
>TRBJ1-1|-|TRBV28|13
ASTTGAGTNTEAF
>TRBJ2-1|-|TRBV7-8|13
ASSLAETSYNEQF
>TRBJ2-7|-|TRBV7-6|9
ASGYRYEQY